These 18 T cell receptor beta chains came from one sample sequenced in a study of CD8 T cells in ankylosing spondylitis. One entry per CDR3 protein, called by TCRdb with MiXCR from the 5' RACE reads. In the table there are around 490,000 distinct CDR3 sequences, roughly 5.2% of which are singletons. Antigens for these TCRs are unknown. Whole-study findings and limits: Blood of patients with ankylosing spondylitis appeared to be characterized by a TCR beta motif of roughly eight highly homologous variants.

Sequences were obtained from blood, either unsorted or a sorted T cell fraction (not recorded which). The receptor source for this set is a male donor with ankylosing spondylitis.

This clonotype was counted at least ten times. The rearrangement joins TRBV5-1 to TRBJ1-1; no reliable D call. This CDR3 has 13 amino acids. Trimming left V 4 bases short and J 1 base short, with 8 bases between. Germline loops: CDR1 SGHRS, CDR2 YFSETQ. In DNA form, the CDR3 reads TGCGCCAGCAGCCCCACACGGAACACTGAAGCTTTCTTT. Protein product: CASSPTRNTEAFF.

A remark on this clonotype: A read error is possible here, since a much larger clone lies one base away. This chain links TRBV29-1 with TRBJ2-6; the D gene is possibly TRBD2 (6 bases). The CDR3 has 14 residues. The V gene's germline CDR1 is SQVTM and CDR2 ANQGSEA. In DNA form, the CDR3 reads TGCAGCGTTGCTGCAGGGACTGGGGCCAACGCCCTGACTTTC. Encoded protein: CSVAAGTGANALTF.

This clonotype was seen ten or more times. The chain couples TRBV20-1 to TRBJ1-5; the D gene is possibly TRBD1 (5 bases). Trimming stripped 3 bases from V and 7 bases from J, with 10 bases between. The CDR3 covers 12 residues. CDR1 DFQATT and CDR2 SNEGSKA come from the germline V gene (reference sequence). The CDR3 sequence: CSARGGTQPQHF. CDR3 sequence (DNA): TGCAGTGCTAGGGGGGGAACCCAGCCCCAGCATTTT.

This clonotype was seen at least ten times. This chain joins TRBV7-2 and TRBJ1-1; TRBD1 matches at 7 bases. Germline trimming cut 4 bases from V and 0 bases from J; bases unmatched to any gene: 11. There are 17 residues in the CDR3. The germline CDR1 and CDR2 sequences are SGHTA and FQGNSA. This CDR3 reads CASSSYRGSLMNTEAFF. The CDR3 nucleotides are TGTGCCAGCAGCTCCTACAGGGGATCCCTCATGAACACTGAAGCTTTCTTT.

This clonotype was recorded many times. The chain employs TRBV4-3 and TRBJ2-1; 11 nucleotides line up with TRBD2. The V gene end was trimmed by 1 base and the J gene end by 5 bases; junction bases not matched to a gene: 1. This CDR3 has 15 amino acids. Germline V CDR1 and CDR2: LGHNA, YSLEER. CDR3 in amino acids: CASSQASGGNNEQFF. In nucleotides, the CDR3 is TGCGCCAGCAGCCAAGCTAGCGGGGGGAACAATGAGCAGTTCTTC.

The chain links TRBV4-3 to TRBJ2-1; a possible D gene is TRBD2 (6 bases). The germline gives CDR1 LGHNA, CDR2 YSLEER. V dropped 3 bases and J dropped 2 bases, with 14 bases sitting between them. The CDR3 spans 16 residues. Here the CDR3 reads CASSQLSGVAYNEQFF. The DNA for the CDR3 is TGCGCCAGCAGCCAGCTTTCGGGGGTGGCCTACAATGAGCAGTTCTTC.

This clonotype was recorded many times. The CDR3 region is CASSLQGVNEKLFF. The CDR3 DNA sequence: TGTGCCAGCAGTTTGCAGGGCGTTAATGAAAAACTGTTTTTT. The chain combines TRBV6-5 with TRBJ1-4; a possible D gene is TRBD1 (5 bases). The germline V and J ends were trimmed by 4 bases and 4 bases, with 10 bases remaining between them. CDR1 MNHEY and CDR2 SVGAGI come from the germline V gene. The CDR3 is 14 amino acids.

CDR3: CASSQPSGRANVHNEQFF. The CDR3 region has the DNA TGCGCCAGCAGCCAACCTAGCGGGAGGGCCAATGTCCACAATGAGCAGTTCTTC. V gene TRBV4-1 combines with J gene TRBJ2-1; TRBD2 matches at 12 bases. CDR3 length: 18 residues. Trimming took 2 bases from V and 5 from J; bases not matched to a gene: 10. Germline CDR1 MGHRA, CDR2 YSYEKL.

The table lists this clonotype with many counts. The chain employs TRBV6-5 and TRBJ2-2; 7 nucleotides line up with TRBD1. This CDR3 has 18 residues. CDR1 and CDR2 (germline): MNHEY, SVGAGI. J lost 4 bases, V lost 1 base, and 12 bases had no gene match. CDR3 sequence: CASSYLGQSPAGTGELFF. The CDR3 DNA follows: TGTGCCAGCAGTTACTTGGGACAGTCCCCGGCGGGCACCGGGGAGCTGTTTTTT.

This clonotype was counted many times. The chain is built from TRBV7-8 and TRBJ1-5; 7 nucleotides line up with TRBD1. J lost 4 bases, V lost 3 bases, and 3 bases had no gene match. Germline assignment: CDR1 SGHVS and CDR2 FQNEAQ. The CDR3 spans 14 residues. In DNA form, the CDR3 reads TGTGCCAGCAGCTTGGACAGGAGAAATCAGCCCCAGCATTTT. It yields the protein CASSLDRRNQPQHF.

The genes are TRBV7-2 and TRBJ2-7; 13 bases are a match to TRBD2. This CDR3 region has 16 residues. V trimming: 5 bases; J trimming: 2 bases; junction bases outside the gene matches: 6. CDR1 and CDR2 from the germline V gene are SGHTA and FQGNSA. In nucleotides, the CDR3 is TGTGCCAGCAGCGTTGGACTAGCGGGGGAGGCCTACGAGCAGTACTTC. Translation gives CASSVGLAGEAYEQYF.

This clonotype was picked up many times. J is TRBJ2-2 and V is TRBV4-3; D might be TRBD2 (5 bases). The CDR3 consists of 14 residues. Germline V lookup: CDR1 LGHNA, CDR2 YSLEER. Trimming shortened V by 0 bases and J by 7 bases, and 9 bases separated the two germline ends. CDR3 sequence: CASSQDPGIGELFF. For the CDR3, the DNA is TGCGCCAGCAGCCAAGATCCGGGAATCGGGGAGCTGTTTTTT.

This clonotype was seen many times. This CDR3 reads CASSLPGVGYEQYF. CDR3 sequence (DNA): TGTGCCAGCAGCTTACCAGGTGTCGGCTACGAGCAGTACTTC. The chain couples TRBV7-2 to TRBJ2-7; D not resolved. The V and J ends lost 2 bases and 3 bases respectively, with 11 bases between them. This CDR3 contains 14 residues. Germline V CDR1 and CDR2: SGHTA, FQGNSA.

This clonotype has ten or more counts. The rearrangement joins TRBV5-1 to TRBJ2-7; D is unclear. V shed 0 bases and J shed 2 bases, with 6 bases lying between them. The germline gives CDR1 SGHRS, CDR2 YFSETQ. The CDR3 is made up of 13 amino acids. The CDR3 sequence is CASSLGGTYEQYF. As DNA, the CDR3 is TGCGCCAGCAGCTTGGGCGGAACCTACGAGCAGTACTTC.

This clonotype was seen a handful of times. The chain uses TRBV18 and TRBJ2-7; D not certain. This CDR3 is 15 amino acids long. Germline values: CDR1 KGHSH, CDR2 LQKENI. V lost 3 bases and J lost 1, with 13 bases in between. The CDR3 here is CASSPDKIRSYEQYF. The CDR3, as DNA: TGTGCCAGCTCACCTGACAAGATTAGGTCCTACGAGCAGTACTTC.

This chain links TRBV6-6 with TRBJ2-7; the D gene is possibly TRBD2 (5 bases). Germline CDR1 MNHNY, CDR2 SVGAGI (reference sequence). This CDR3 is built from 12 residues. V shed 2 bases and J shed 6 bases, with 8 bases lying between them. The CDR3 bases are TGTGCCAGCAGTTACGGAGGACGCGAGCAGTACTTC. Residues: CASSYGGREQYF.

Ten or more counts support this clonotype. The chain uses TRBV7-9 and TRBJ1-1; D is unclear. CDR3 length: 13 amino acids. V gave up 5 bases and J gave up 8 bases, with 15 bases separating them. Germline CDR1 SEHNR, CDR2 FQNEAQ (reference sequence). The CDR3 reads CASSPSLVSEAFF. The DNA of the CDR3 is TGTGCCAGCAGCCCCTCCCTGGTGAGCGAAGCTTTCTTT.

This clonotype was observed a handful of times. V and J are TRBV20-1 and TRBJ2-1, with a tentative D call TRBD2 (6 bases). The germline V and J ends were trimmed by 3 bases and 4 bases, with 13 bases remaining between them. This CDR3 comprises 14 residues. The germline V gene has CDR1 DFQATT and CDR2 SNEGSKA (reference sequence). In DNA form, the CDR3 reads TGCAGTGCTAGGCGACCGGGACTGTACAATGAGCAGTTCTTC. Protein product: CSARRPGLYNEQFF.